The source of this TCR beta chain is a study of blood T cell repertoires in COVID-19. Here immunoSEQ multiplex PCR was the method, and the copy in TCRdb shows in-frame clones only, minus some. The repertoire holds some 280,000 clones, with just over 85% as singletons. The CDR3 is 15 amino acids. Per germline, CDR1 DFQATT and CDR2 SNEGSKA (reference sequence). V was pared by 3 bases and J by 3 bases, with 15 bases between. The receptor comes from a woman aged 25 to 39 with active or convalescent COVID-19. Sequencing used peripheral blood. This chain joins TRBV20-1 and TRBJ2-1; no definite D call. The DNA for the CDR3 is TGCAGTGCTAGTCCTCCCTCTATCCTCTACAATGAGCAGTTCTTC. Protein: CSASPPSILYNEQFF.